This TCR beta chain was sequenced for a study of T cells in women clearing cervical HPV infection (dated by TCRdb to the late 2010s). The study in broad terms: The cases were 25 or so women with histologically confirmed HPV16-related CIN3 or worse, and 2 of these cases were invasive cancers. The roughly 23 controls were women who cleared a single incident HPV16 infection within 12 months without developing precancer or cancer. Blood from cases was drawn at the visit where the lesion was first identified, while blood from controls was drawn once the infection was no longer detected. Among cases, blood sampling occurred a median of about 150 days after lesion detection, with an interquartile range of 90 to 200 days. Since only a few of the women had HLA typing available, the possibility that HLA type was acting as a confounder could not be ruled out. Nested within Costa Rica's Guanacaste HPV Natural History Study, an exploratory proof-of-principle case-control study compared TCR repertoires across cervical HPV16 outcomes. Cases were matched to controls by age within five years and by the year the sample was collected. A median age of 34 years was observed in cases versus around 40 in controls, and no significant differences in baseline characteristics were found. The parent cohort enrolled roughly 10,000 women aged 18 or older in Guanacaste, Costa Rica, during about 1993 to 1994 and followed them for around 7 years. As quality controls, five blinded duplicates were added to each group, bringing the total to roughly 60 samples made up of roughly 50 participants and about ten replicates.

What the research found in general, with its limitations: Lower TRBV6-7 relative abundance was observed in cases than in controls (around 0.1% versus 0.15%; Bonferroni P = 0.0008). Random forest classifiers combining richness and V gene abundances distinguished cases from controls with an estimated AUC of approximately 0.83. Because of the cross-sectional design, the study could not determine whether the associations came before infection or resulted from infection, and neither effector/memory subsets nor HPV-specific T cells were isolated. Because the number of T cells in each sample was unknown, differences in richness could reflect differing T-cell content rather than repertoire biology. CIN3+ cases had significantly higher TCR repertoire richness than controls across sequencing depths, but evenness did not differ between the groups.

The germline V gene encodes CDR1 GTSNPN and CDR2 SVGIG (reference sequence). The cysteine opens and the phenylalanine closes a CDR3 of 15 amino acids. The 36 bases shown cover part of the CDR3, and their frame starts at base 1. Every participant had a single incident cervical HPV16 infection, and prevalent HPV16 infections were excluded. Cervical HPV DNA was detected by MY09/MY11 PCR, and genotyping was performed by dot-blot hybridization. Around 14 mL of heparinized blood was centrifuged, after which the buffy coat was aliquoted, frozen at -30 degrees C, and then stored at -80 degrees C. QIAGEN kits were used to extract genomic DNA from buffy coat specimens. A remark on this clone: What antigen it recognizes has not been identified. The read ends 3 residues before the CDR3 terminus; that terminus is restored from the germline J gene.

TCR beta CDR3 regions were amplified by multiplex PCR using the immunoSEQ assay from an average of about 1,200 ng genomic DNA per sample. Primer bias was corrected in the assay by using a complete synthetic TCR repertoire to establish an amplification baseline. Amplicons were sequenced on the Illumina platform. In the authors' own workflow: Error correction of the sequences involved clustering with frequency ratios plus a modified nearest-neighbor algorithm, after which the sequences were analyzed in the immunoSEQ Analyzer using IMGT gene definitions. At each rarefaction depth, TCR richness and evenness were averaged over 20 rarefaction repeats, and samples with fewer sequences than the depth were excluded. Relative abundances of V, D and J genes were compared between groups using Wilcoxon rank sum tests, with FDR correction applied. For the blinded duplicates, the intraclass correlation was 90% to 97% for TCR richness and averaged about 75% across around 66 gene segments. TCRdb retrieved this table from immuneACCESS and kept in-frame rearrangements only. Not all clones are present; in checked studies, unresolved V genes account for under half, and no reason is known for the remainder. V, J and clone size are taken as reported in that table, and D and trimming were inferred from the DNA itself. The table for this sample lists tens of thousands of clones. 35% of the sample rests with the top ten.

The chain couples TRBV30 to TRBJ2-2; TRBD1 aligns with 7 central bases. The sequencing input was blood buffy coat. This receptor was taken from a woman aged 18 to 75 with a cervical HPV16 infection that either progressed to CIN3+ or cleared (not recorded which). The CDR3 region reads CAWSVLDRETSPLFF. CDR3 bases read: TGTGCCTGGAGCGTCTTAGACAGGGAGACTTCACCG.